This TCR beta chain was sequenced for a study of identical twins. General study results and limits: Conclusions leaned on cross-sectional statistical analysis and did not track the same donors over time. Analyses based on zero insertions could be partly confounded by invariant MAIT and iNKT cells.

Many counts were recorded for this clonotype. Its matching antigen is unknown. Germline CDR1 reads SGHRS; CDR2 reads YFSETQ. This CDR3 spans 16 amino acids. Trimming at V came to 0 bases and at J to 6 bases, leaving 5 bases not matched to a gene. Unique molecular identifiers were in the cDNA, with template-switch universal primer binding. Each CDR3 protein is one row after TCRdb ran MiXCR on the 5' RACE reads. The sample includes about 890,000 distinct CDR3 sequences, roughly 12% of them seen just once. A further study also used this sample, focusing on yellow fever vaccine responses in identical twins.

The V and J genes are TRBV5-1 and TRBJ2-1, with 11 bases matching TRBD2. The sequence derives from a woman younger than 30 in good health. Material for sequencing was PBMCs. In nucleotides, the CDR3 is TGCGCCAGCAGCTTGGTAGCGGGAGGGCCCTTCAATGAGCAGTTCTTC. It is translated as CASSLVAGGPFNEQFF.